This TCR beta chain was captured by sequencing in a study of breast tumors, draining lymph nodes, adjacent tissues. General observations from the study: Tumor TCR diversity was below lymph nodes but above nontumor tissue. The lymph node origin of tumor T cells was framed as consistent with a hypothesis, not demonstrated. Luminal-like breast cancer showed significantly greater tumor-nontumor repertoire similarity than basal-like breast cancer did.

Deletions cut 0 bases from V and 5 bases from J, with 8 bases between. The CDR3 has 14 residues. Germline lookup yields CDR1 LNHNV and CDR2 YYDKDF (reference sequence). This clonotype was found many times. No antigen is known for it. Each CDR3 protein gets one entry after TCRdb re-called the multiplex PCR reads with MiXCR. This sample carries some 120,000 distinct CDR3 sequences, approximately 21% of them seen once, and the ten largest clones take about 2.2%. Breast cancer patients provided tissue from their axillary draining lymph nodes. The sequenced material came from axillary lymph node tissue. The V gene is TRBV15, the J gene TRBJ2-1; TRBD2 might be the D (5 bases). This sequence was found in a female donor with breast cancer. Some clones in this sample may be carry-over from other donors' samples. The CDR3 loop reads CATSREDWNNEQFF. CDR3 bases: TGTGCCACCAGCAGAGAGGACTGGAACAATGAGCAGTTCTTC.